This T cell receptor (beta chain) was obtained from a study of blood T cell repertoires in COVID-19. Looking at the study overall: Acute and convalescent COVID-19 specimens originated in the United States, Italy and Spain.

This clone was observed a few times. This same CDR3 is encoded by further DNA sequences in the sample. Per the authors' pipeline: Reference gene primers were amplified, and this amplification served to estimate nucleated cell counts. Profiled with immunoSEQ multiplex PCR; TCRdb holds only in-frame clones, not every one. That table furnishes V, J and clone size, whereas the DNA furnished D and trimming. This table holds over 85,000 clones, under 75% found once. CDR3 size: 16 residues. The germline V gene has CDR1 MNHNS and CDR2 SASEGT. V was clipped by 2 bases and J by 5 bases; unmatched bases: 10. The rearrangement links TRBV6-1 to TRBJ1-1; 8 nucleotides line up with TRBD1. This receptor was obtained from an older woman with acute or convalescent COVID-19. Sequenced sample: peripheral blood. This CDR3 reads CASSEPRGQGGTEAFF. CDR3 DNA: TGTGCCAGCAGTGAACCAAGAGGACAGGGTGGGACTGAAGCTTTCTTT.